What follows is one T cell receptor beta chain and its context. This clonotype was seen ten or more times. Its antigen is currently not known. Qualities for individual bases were not recorded, and no much larger clone is one base off. The data are from a study of T cells in Graves' hyperthyroidism and ophthalmopathy (dated 2019 in TCRdb). About the study as a whole: Peripheral blood samples were taken at the time of initial diagnosis, prior to any treatment. TCR V-J signatures able to tell the groups apart were searched for in a discovery cohort of approximately 95 patients, of whom under 45 had Graves' ophthalmopathy and 57 had stable Graves' hyperthyroidism. Prospective prediction of ophthalmopathy was tested in an independent validation cohort consisting of some 18 hyperthyroidism patients and about 17 patients who later progressed to ophthalmopathy. For training and testing, the 100 patients in the discovery cohort were randomly divided in a 7:3 ratio. The study also compared thyroid tissue and blood T-cell repertoires from 6 or 7 Graves' hyperthyroidism patients. After sampling, hyperthyroidism patients received methimazole starting at 30 mg daily, and ophthalmopathy patients received high-dose intravenous methylprednisolone. The paper describes TCR Vbeta CDR3 sequencing of 130 to 150 peripheral blood samples, made up of fewer than 50 ophthalmopathy patients, 70 to 75 hyperthyroidism patients and 17 progressor patients. Study-wide conclusions, independent of this receptor: No statistical method was used to set the sample size in advance, and investigators knew the group allocation. Ophthalmopathy was separated from stable hyperthyroidism by a 13 V-J signature model, with approximately 89% sensitivity and just over 81% specificity obtained in cross-validation and 80%/75% obtained in testing. In validation, the model predicted progression to ophthalmopathy a median of 6.5 months before onset, with approximately 68% sensitivity and 72.22% specificity. Most expanded thyroid clonotypes (frequency above 0.001) were also detected in blood, a finding suggesting that blood repertoires may reflect thyroid immune responses.

Stable Graves' hyperthyroidism was defined as the absence of progression to ophthalmopathy over 18 months of follow-up. The hyperthyroidism patients were between 18 and 65 years old and newly diagnosed, with a disease duration of less than 2 months. The study excluded patients with uncontrolled infections, other autoimmune diseases, pregnancy or lactation. Diagnoses relied on clinical symptoms, serum thyroxine and TRAb, thyroid ultrasound and orbital computed tomography. PBMCs were isolated from more than 9 ml of fresh peripheral blood by Ficoll-Paque density gradient centrifugation. Total RNA was extracted with Trizol reagent, and quality was checked on an Agilent 2100 Bioanalyzer. CDR1 and CDR2, per the germline V gene, are MNHEY and SVGAGI. V is cut by 0 bases and J by 0 bases, and the space between the germline ends is 5 bases. The CDR3 measures 14 amino acids from cysteine to phenylalanine. Of all the DNA, just the CDR3 is kept, 42 bases in frame from base 1.

The TCR beta CDR3 regions were amplified from RNA transcripts. The first round of RT-PCR for the TCR CDR3 was performed with the HTBI primer set and the Qiagen OneStep RT-PCR kit. Libraries were constructed in a second round of multiplex PCR, after which size selection and purification were carried out. Libraries were sequenced paired-end with 100 bp reads on an Illumina HiSeq2000. As for how the authors treated the data: SOAPnuke was used to process the raw data, removing reads that contained adapters or uncalled bases, had a mean Phred below 15, or lacked an exact match to the constant primer or identifier. High-quality paired reads were merged using COPE v1.2.5, and each unique nucleotide sequence was defined as a clonotype. MiTCR v1.1 was used to align clonotypes to the IMGT TRBV, TRBD and TRBJ reference segments. The analysis included only V-J combinations with a frequency above 0.0001, which together covered 99% to 99.2% of the repertoires. A TCS score was defined as the ratio between F50 (clonal expansion) and ExV (chaos), using BLOSUM62-based TCRdist between CDR3 peptides within each V-J. Welch's t-statistics and random forest reduced just over 500 V-J features to around 14, which were used in a naive Bayes classifier (R e1071). The raw public data were reprocessed by TCRdb itself: fastp quality trimming at Q25, MiXCR clonotype calling, in-frame beta chains only. Under each unique CDR3 protein, matching rows form one entry showing the most common genes and DNA. The V and J calls come from TCRdb's annotation, not from the publication. This sample gives a few hundred thousand distinct CDR3 sequences in total; roughly an eighth of them show up just once. The ten biggest clones cover around 17% of the sample.

The chain is assembled from TRBV6-5 and TRBJ1-1, with the D gene too uncertain to name. The TCR was taken from a woman aged 18-35 years with Graves' hyperthyroidism. Sequencing input: blood. The nucleotide sequence reads as follows: TGTGCCAGCAGTTACTCCGACGTGAACACTGAAGCTTTCTTT. Its protein product is CASSYSDVNTEAFF.